The 18 T cell receptor beta chains below come from one sample, sequenced in a study of shared clonotypes between healthy human individuals. Here immunoSEQ multiplex PCR was the method, and the copy in TCRdb shows in-frame clones only, minus some. The sample comprises some 1,100,000 clones, about four fifths of which are singletons, and under 0.65% rests with the top ten. The sample consisted of memory CD4+ T cells from PBMCs. Specified subset: CD45RA-negative fraction. The receptors here all came from a man aged 18 to 30 in good health. Some clones in this sample may be carry-over from other donors' samples.

This clone was observed a few times. The chain combines TRBV7-8 with TRBJ1-3; D is possibly TRBD1 (5 bases). CDR1 SGHVS and CDR2 FQNEAQ come from the germline V gene. The V end was cut by 1 base, the J end by 4 bases, with 17 bases between. This CDR3 comprises 17 residues. The CDR3 protein is CASSLVSGGASGNTIYF. The CDR3 bases are TGTGCCAGCAGCTTAGTGTCAGGCGGGGCGTCAGGAAACACCATATATTTT.

CDR3 nucleotide sequence: TGTGCCAGCAGTGGGGACAGGGGGCTTAGCTACACCTTC. Translating gives CASSGDRGLSYTF. The V and J genes are TRBV28 and TRBJ1-2, with TRBD1 matching over 12 bases. The CDR3 consists of 13 residues. The trim removed 5 bases at V and 9 bases at J, leaving 4 bases unmatched. Germline-derived CDR1 and CDR2 are MDHEN and SYDVKM.

The V gene is TRBV7-3, the J gene TRBJ2-5, with TRBD2 as a possible D gene (5 bases). Deletions cut 5 bases from V and 5 bases from J, with 12 bases between. The CDR3 is 13 amino acids. The germline gives CDR1 SGHTA, CDR2 FQGTGA. The CDR3 reads CASSKDYSETQYF. CDR3 DNA sequence: TGTGCCAGCAGCAAAGACTACTCCGAGACCCAGTACTTC.

The CDR3 sequence: CASSPRDFYGYTF. The CDR3 DNA reads as TGTGCCAGCAGCCCCCGGGACTTCTATGGCTACACCTTC. This rearrangement joins TRBV7-9 to TRBJ1-2, with D tentatively TRBD1 (5 bases). The CDR3 contains 13 residues. Trimming took off 5 bases at V and 4 bases at J, with 11 bases between the two ends. Germline CDR1 reads SEHNR; CDR2 reads FQNEAQ (reference sequence).

This clone was found a few times. The sample carries other DNA sequences with the same CDR3. V and J are TRBV28 and TRBJ1-2; possibly TRBD1 for D (5 bases). The CDR3 is made up of 12 amino acids. Trimming stripped 3 bases from V and 6 bases from J, with 8 bases between. Germline V CDR1 and CDR2: MDHEN, SYDVKM. The CDR3 is CASSLLQDGYTF. CDR3 bases: TGTGCCAGCAGTTTGTTACAGGATGGCTACACCTTC.

This chain uses TRBV7-9 with TRBJ2-7; no clear D. This CDR3 spans 11 amino acids. Germline CDR1 is SEHNR and CDR2 is FQNEAQ (reference sequence). The germline V and J ends were trimmed by 11 bases and 4 bases, with 12 bases remaining between them. The CDR3 DNA is TGTGCCGTAGGTGAGAGGTACGAGCAGTACTTC. This codes for CAVGERYEQYF.

The sample holds a few counts of this clone. V gene TRBV25-1 combines with J gene TRBJ1-2, with a weak D call TRBD1 (6 bases). Germline CDR1 and CDR2: MGHDK and SYGVNS. The CDR3 is 15 amino acids. V lost 3 bases, J lost 7 bases, and 18 bases lay in between. CDR3 loop: CASSETSGGEGGYTF. DNA for the CDR3: TGTGCCAGCAGTGAGACCTCCGGGGGCGAGGGTGGCTACACCTTC.

The V call is TRBV7-3, the J call TRBJ2-7; D may be TRBD1 (6 bases). The CDR3 spans 14 residues. V dropped 5 bases and J dropped 3 bases, with 14 bases sitting between them. Germline CDR1 reads SGHTA; CDR2 reads FQGTGA. The CDR3: CASSPTGQGYEQYF. The CDR3 DNA reads TGTGCCAGCAGCCCGACAGGACAAGGCTACGAGCAGTACTTC. The whole variable domain, remainder taken from reference TRBV7-3 and TRBJ2-7, is GAGVSQTPSNKVTEKGKYVELRCDPISGHTALYWYRQSLGQGPEFLIYFQGTGAADDSGLPNDRFFAVRPEGSVSTLKIQRTERGDSAVYLCASSPTGQGYEQYFGPGTRLTVT.

The rearrangement uses TRBV7-9 and TRBJ2-7; unclear D gene. Trimming pared 2 bases from V and 7 bases from J, leaving 12 bases between. This CDR3 spans 13 amino acids. The germline V gene has CDR1 SEHNR and CDR2 FQNEAQ (reference sequence). Here the CDR3 reads CASSLFGLEEQYF. CDR3 DNA: TGTGCCAGCAGCTTATTCGGCCTAGAGGAGCAGTACTTC. The whole variable domain, filled in from reference TRBV7-9 and TRBJ2-7, reads DTGVSQNPRHKITKRGQNVTFRCDPISEHNRLYWYRQTLGQGPEFLTYFQNEAQLEKSRLLSDRFSAERPKGSFSTLEIQRTEQGDSAMYLCASSLFGLEEQYFGPGTRLTVT.

The chain uses TRBV15 and TRBJ1-2, with unresolved D. V was clipped by 3 bases and J by 4 bases, with 12 bases between them. Germline V gives CDR1 LNHNV, CDR2 YYDKDF (reference sequence). The CDR3 length is 14 residues. The CDR3 region has the DNA TGTGCCACCAGCAGGACCCCGGTCGGCTATGGCTACACCTTC. Protein: CATSRTPVGYGYTF.

The rearrangement uses TRBV11-3 and TRBJ2-1, with D uncertain. Germline V gene sequence: CDR1 SGHNT, CDR2 YENEEA. V lost 5 bases to trimming and J lost 5 bases, with 10 bases between them. The CDR3 extends over 13 amino acids. Here the CDR3 DNA reads TGTGCCAGCAGCCCCGGCAGCAACAATGAGCAGTTCTTC. This gives the protein CASSPGSNNEQFF.

This sequence joins TRBV9 and TRBJ2-7; maybe TRBD1 (6 bases). The germline gives CDR1 SGDLS, CDR2 YYNGEE. CDR3 length equals 14 residues. Trimming took 0 bases from V and 6 from J, leaving 13 bases between them. DNA of the CDR3: TGTGCCAGCAGCGTAGCGGACTGGGGGCTCGAGCAGTACTTC. Residues: CASSVADWGLEQYF.

This clone was counted between two and nine times. V and J are TRBV2 and TRBJ2-7; D is possibly TRBD2 (6 bases). The CDR3 is 14 amino acids. Trimming shortened V by 7 bases and J by 3 bases, and 16 bases separated the two germline ends. Germline V gene data show CDR1 as SNHLY and CDR2 as FYNNEI. The DNA for the CDR3 is TGTGCCAGCACCTTGGGCGGAGGGATCTACGAGCAGTACTTC. Translating it yields CASTLGGGIYEQYF.

The CDR3, as DNA: TGTGCCAGCAGCGTAGGGACCGAGACCTACGAGCAGTACTTC. It is translated as CASSVGTETYEQYF. The gene calls are TRBV9 and TRBJ2-7; D not resolved. This CDR3 has 14 residues. The germline gives CDR1 SGDLS, CDR2 YYNGEE. Trimming took off 0 bases at V and 2 bases at J, with 9 bases between the two ends. The full variable domain, rest sourced from reference TRBV9 and TRBJ2-7, is DSGVTQTPKHLITATGQRVTLRCSPRSGDLSVYWYQQSLDQGLQFLIQYYNGEERAKGNILERFSAQQFPDLHSELNLSSLELGDSALYFCASSVGTETYEQYFGPGTRLTVT.

The rearrangement uses TRBV5-6 and TRBJ2-5; TRBD2 is a possible D gene (5 bases). Trimming pared 3 bases from V and 9 bases from J, leaving 24 bases between. Germline V gives CDR1 SGHDT, CDR2 YYEEEE. The CDR3 runs to 16 residues. CDR3 sequence: CASSSSGVRAPGSQYF. The CDR3 coding sequence is TGTGCCAGCAGCTCCTCCGGGGTCAGAGCTCCGGGTTCCCAGTACTTC.

This chain connects TRBV7-2 to TRBJ1-1; 7 bases are shared with TRBD1. The V gene's germline CDR1 is SGHTA and CDR2 FQGNSA. V shed 6 bases, J shed 1 base, and the junction held 8 bases outside the gene matches. The CDR3 is 15 residues long. Here the CDR3 reads CASSRQGSGNTEAFF. The CDR3 DNA reads TGTGCCAGCAGTAGACAGGGATCGGGGAACACTGAAGCTTTCTTT.

This clone was counted many times. This chain uses TRBV6-1 with TRBJ2-5; 9 bases are a match to TRBD2. Per germline, CDR1 MNHNS and CDR2 SASEGT. The trim removed 2 bases at V and 5 bases at J, leaving 12 bases unmatched. The CDR3 runs to 17 residues. The CDR3 here is CASSESLAGIRGETQYF. The CDR3, as DNA: TGTGCCAGCAGTGAATCACTAGCGGGCATCCGGGGGGAGACCCAGTACTTC.

The genes are TRBV11-2 and TRBJ2-1, with a possible D match to TRBD2 (6 bases). The CDR3 has 17 amino acids. Trimming removed 1 base from V and 8 bases from J, with 21 bases in between. Germline-derived CDR1 and CDR2 are SGHAT and FQNNGV. The CDR3 reads CASSLAGVMSFWDEQFF. The CDR3 DNA reads TGTGCCAGCAGCTTAGCGGGAGTGATGTCGTTTTGGGATGAGCAGTTCTTC. Filled out from reference TRBV11-2 and TRBJ2-1, the complete variable domain reads EAGVAQSPRYKIIEKRQSVAFWCNPISGHATLYWYQQILGQGPKLLIQFQNNGVVDDSQLPKDRFSAERLKGVDSTLKIQPAKLEDSAVYLCASSLAGVMSFWDEQFFGPGTRLTVL.